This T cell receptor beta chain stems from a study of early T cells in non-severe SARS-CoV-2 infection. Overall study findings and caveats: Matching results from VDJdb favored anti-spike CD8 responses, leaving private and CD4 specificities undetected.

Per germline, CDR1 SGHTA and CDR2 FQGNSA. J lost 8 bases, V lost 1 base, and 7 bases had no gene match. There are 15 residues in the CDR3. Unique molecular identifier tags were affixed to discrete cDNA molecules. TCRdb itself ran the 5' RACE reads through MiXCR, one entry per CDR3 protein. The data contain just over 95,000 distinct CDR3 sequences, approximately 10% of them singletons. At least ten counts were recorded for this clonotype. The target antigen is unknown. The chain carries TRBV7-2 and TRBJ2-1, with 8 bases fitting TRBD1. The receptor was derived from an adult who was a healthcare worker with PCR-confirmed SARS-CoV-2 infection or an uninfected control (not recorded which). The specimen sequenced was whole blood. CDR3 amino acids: CASSLGTGTLYEQFF. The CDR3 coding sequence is TGTGCCAGCAGCTTAGGGACAGGGACACTCTATGAGCAGTTCTTC. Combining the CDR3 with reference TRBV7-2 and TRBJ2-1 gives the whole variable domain GAGVSQSPSNKVTEKGKDVELRCDPISGHTALYWYRQSLGQGLEFLIYFQGNSAPDKSGLPSDRFSAERTGGSVSTLTIQRTQQEDSAVYLCASSLGTGTLYEQFFGPGTRLTVL.